The sequence of this TCR beta chain was determined in a study of HIV-infected patients and healthy controls. This clonotype came up a few times. Via MiXCR, TCRdb re-called the 5' RACE reads, giving one row per CDR3 protein. Of 60,000 to 70,000 distinct CDR3 sequences in the sample, about a fifth are singletons; the top ten hold about 1.5%. The CDR3 runs to 18 residues. The V end was cut by 3 bases, the J end by 0 bases, with 20 bases between. Germline values: CDR1 KGHSH, CDR2 LQKENI. This clonotype was sampled from a human donor in good health. Input material: CD4+ T cells from blood. J is TRBJ1-2 and V is TRBV18; D is possibly TRBD1 (5 bases). CDR3 amino acids: CASSPTLTRDPANYGYTF. The CDR3 coding sequence is TGTGCCAGCTCACCTACACTGACCCGGGACCCTGCTAACTATGGCTACACCTTC.